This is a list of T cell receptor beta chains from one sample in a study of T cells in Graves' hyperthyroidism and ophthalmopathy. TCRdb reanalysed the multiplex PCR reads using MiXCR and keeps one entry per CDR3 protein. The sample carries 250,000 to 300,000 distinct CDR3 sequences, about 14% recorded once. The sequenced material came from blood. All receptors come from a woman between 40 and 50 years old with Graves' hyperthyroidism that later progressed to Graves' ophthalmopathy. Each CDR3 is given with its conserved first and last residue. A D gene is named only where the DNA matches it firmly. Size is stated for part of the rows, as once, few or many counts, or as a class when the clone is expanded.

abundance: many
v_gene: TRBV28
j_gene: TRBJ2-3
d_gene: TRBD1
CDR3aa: CASSFWTGDTQYF
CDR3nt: TGTGCCAGCAGTTTTTGGACAGGGGATACGCAGTATTTT

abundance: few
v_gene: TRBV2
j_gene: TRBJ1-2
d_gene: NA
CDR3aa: CASSPRDPGRSYGYTF
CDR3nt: TGTGCCAGCAGTCCGCGGGACCCCGGGAGGAGCTATGGCTACACCTTC

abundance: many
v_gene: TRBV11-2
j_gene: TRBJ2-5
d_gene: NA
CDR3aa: CASSSLRRGETQYF
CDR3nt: TGTGCCAGCAGCTCGTTACGGAGGGGTGAGACCCAGTACTTC

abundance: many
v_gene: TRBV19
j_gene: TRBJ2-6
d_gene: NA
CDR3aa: CAARTGGANVLTF
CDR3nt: TGTGCCGCCAGAACAGGGGGGGCCAACGTCCTGACTTTC

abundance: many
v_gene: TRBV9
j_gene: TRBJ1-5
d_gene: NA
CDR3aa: CASSAASGQPQHF
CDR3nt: TGTGCCAGCAGCGCCGCCTCGGGTCAGCCCCAGCATTTT

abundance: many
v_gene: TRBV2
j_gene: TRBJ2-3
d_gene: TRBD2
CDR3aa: CASSLAGGSTDTRYF
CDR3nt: TGTGCCAGCTCCTTGGCGGGAGGGAGTACAGATACGCGGTATTTT

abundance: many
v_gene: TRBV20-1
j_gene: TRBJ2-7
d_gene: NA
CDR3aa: CSAAKEWGLWEQYF
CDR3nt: TGCAGTGCCGCAAAAGAATGGGGTTTATGGGAGCAGTACTTC

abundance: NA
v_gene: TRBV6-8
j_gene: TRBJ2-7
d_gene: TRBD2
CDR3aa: CASSYFGLAGQEQYF
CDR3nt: TGTGCCAGCAGTTACTTCGGACTAGCGGGACAAGAGCAGTACTTC

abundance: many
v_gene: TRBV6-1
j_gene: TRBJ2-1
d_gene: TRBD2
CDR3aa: CASSATAGGHEQFF
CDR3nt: TGTGCCAGCAGTGCTACCGCGGGAGGACATGAGCAGTTCTTC

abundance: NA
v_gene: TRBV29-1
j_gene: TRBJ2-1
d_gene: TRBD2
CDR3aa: CSERTSHEQFF
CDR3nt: TGCAGCGAGCGGACTAGTCATGAGCAGTTCTTC

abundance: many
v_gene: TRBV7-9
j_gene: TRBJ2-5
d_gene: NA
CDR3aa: CASSLARGHPYQETQYF
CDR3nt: TGTGCCAGCAGCTTAGCGCGGGGGCATCCATACCAAGAGACCCAGTACTTC

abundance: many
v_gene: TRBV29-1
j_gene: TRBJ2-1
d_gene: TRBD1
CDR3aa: CSVGLRGLSDNEQFF
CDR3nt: TGCAGCGTTGGTCTTAGGGGGCTCTCGGACAATGAGCAGTTCTTC

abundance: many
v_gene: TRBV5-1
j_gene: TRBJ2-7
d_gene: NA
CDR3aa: CASSLIISSPYEQYF
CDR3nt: TGCGCCAGCAGCTTGATTATATCGTCCCCCTACGAGCAGTACTTC

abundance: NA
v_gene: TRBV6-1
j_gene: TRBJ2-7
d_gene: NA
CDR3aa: CASSPGLYSYEQYF
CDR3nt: TGTGCCAGCAGTCCGGGACTCTACTCCTACGAGCAGTACTTC

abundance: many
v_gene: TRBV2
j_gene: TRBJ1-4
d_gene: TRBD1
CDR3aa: CASRDRRLDEKLFF
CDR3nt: TGTGCCAGCAGGGACAGGAGATTGGATGAAAAACTGTTTTTT

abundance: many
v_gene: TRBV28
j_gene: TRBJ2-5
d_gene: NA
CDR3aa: CASSLRYQETQYF
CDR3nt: TGTGCCAGCAGTCTGAGGTACCAAGAGACCCAGTACTTC

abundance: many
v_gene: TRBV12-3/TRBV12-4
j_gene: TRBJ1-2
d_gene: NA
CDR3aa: CASSRTGPNYGYTF
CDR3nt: TGTGCCAGCAGTCGTACAGGGCCCAACTATGGCTACACCTTC

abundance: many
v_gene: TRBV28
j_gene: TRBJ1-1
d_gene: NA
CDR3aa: CASQPREGEAEAFF
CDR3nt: TGTGCCAGCCAACCCCGGGAGGGGGAGGCTGAAGCTTTCTTT

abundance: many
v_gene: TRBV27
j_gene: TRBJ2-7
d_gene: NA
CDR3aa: CASSLRGTVFYEQYF
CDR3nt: TGTGCCAGCAGTTTACGGGGGACAGTGTTCTACGAGCAGTACTTC

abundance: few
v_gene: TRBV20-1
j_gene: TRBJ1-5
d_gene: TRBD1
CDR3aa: CSARGTVNQPQHF
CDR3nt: TGCAGTGCTCGAGGGACAGTCAATCAGCCCCAGCATTTT

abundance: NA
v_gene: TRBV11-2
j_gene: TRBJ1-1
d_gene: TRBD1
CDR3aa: CASSQGYRQGFGMNTEAFF
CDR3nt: TGTGCCAGCAGCCAGGGATACCGACAGGGATTTGGGATGAACACTGAAGCTTTCTTT

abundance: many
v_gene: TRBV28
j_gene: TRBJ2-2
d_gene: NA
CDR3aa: CATTRMNTGELFF
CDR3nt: TGTGCCACCACACGGATGAACACCGGGGAGCTGTTTTTT

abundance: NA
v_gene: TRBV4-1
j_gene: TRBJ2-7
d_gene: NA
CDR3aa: CASSQIHGIPYEQYF
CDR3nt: TGCGCCAGCAGCCAGATTCACGGAATCCCCTACGAGCAGTACTTC

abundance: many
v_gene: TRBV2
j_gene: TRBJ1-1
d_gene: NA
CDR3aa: CASSDGANTEAFF
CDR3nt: TGTGCCAGCAGTGACGGGGCGAACACTGAAGCTTTCTTT

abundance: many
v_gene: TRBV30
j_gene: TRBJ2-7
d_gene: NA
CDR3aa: CAWSVSPPPAHEQYF
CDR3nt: TGTGCCTGGAGTGTATCCCCCCCGCCAGCGCACGAGCAGTACTTC

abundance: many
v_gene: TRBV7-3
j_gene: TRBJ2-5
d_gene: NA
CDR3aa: CASSLKGNPAETQYF
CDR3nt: TGTGCCAGCAGCTTAAAGGGGAACCCCGCGGAGACCCAGTACTTC

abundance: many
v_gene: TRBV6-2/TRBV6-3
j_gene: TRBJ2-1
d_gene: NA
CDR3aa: CASSTHRGGSYNEQFF
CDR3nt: TGTGCCAGCAGTACCCACAGGGGAGGATCCTACAATGAGCAGTTCTTC

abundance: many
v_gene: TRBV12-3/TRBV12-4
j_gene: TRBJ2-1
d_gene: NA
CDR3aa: CASSAISPLGNEQFF
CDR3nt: TGTGCCAGCAGTGCGATATCTCCCCTCGGCAATGAGCAGTTCTTC

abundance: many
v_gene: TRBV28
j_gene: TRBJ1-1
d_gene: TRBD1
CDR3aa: CASSSQGAGYTEAFF
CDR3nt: TGTGCCAGCAGTTCCCAGGGGGCGGGATACACTGAAGCTTTCTTT